The clone carrying this T cell receptor beta chain showed up many times. This entry is derived from a study of regulatory T cells in long-lasting Graves disease. The time point: newly diagnosed GD, antithyroid drugs for less than 3 months. From RNA extracted from PBMCs, the TCR library was made. Arm-PCR of CDR3 regions and iRepertoire HTBI primers were used to build TCR beta libraries. TCRdb used MiXCR to reprocess the multiplex PCR reads, holding one entry per CDR3 protein. The sample holds roughly 420,000 distinct CDR3 sequences, 13% to 15% seen once. The germline CDR1 and CDR2 sequences are SGDLS and YYNGEE. The CDR3 extends over 13 amino acids. V shed 0 bases and J shed 5 bases, with 9 bases lying between them. In addition, the sample was reused for a study of T cells in Graves' hyperthyroidism and ophthalmopathy.

The sequenced sample was peripheral blood mononuclear cells (PBMCs), obtained at new diagnosis, from a patient treated with antithyroid drugs. V and J are TRBV9 and TRBJ2-7; D not certain. The receptor was derived from a woman aged 45-60 years with Graves disease. The DNA of the CDR3 is TGTGCCAGCAGCGTAGCTTGGGCAGACGAGCAGTACTTC. Its protein product is CASSVAWADEQYF.